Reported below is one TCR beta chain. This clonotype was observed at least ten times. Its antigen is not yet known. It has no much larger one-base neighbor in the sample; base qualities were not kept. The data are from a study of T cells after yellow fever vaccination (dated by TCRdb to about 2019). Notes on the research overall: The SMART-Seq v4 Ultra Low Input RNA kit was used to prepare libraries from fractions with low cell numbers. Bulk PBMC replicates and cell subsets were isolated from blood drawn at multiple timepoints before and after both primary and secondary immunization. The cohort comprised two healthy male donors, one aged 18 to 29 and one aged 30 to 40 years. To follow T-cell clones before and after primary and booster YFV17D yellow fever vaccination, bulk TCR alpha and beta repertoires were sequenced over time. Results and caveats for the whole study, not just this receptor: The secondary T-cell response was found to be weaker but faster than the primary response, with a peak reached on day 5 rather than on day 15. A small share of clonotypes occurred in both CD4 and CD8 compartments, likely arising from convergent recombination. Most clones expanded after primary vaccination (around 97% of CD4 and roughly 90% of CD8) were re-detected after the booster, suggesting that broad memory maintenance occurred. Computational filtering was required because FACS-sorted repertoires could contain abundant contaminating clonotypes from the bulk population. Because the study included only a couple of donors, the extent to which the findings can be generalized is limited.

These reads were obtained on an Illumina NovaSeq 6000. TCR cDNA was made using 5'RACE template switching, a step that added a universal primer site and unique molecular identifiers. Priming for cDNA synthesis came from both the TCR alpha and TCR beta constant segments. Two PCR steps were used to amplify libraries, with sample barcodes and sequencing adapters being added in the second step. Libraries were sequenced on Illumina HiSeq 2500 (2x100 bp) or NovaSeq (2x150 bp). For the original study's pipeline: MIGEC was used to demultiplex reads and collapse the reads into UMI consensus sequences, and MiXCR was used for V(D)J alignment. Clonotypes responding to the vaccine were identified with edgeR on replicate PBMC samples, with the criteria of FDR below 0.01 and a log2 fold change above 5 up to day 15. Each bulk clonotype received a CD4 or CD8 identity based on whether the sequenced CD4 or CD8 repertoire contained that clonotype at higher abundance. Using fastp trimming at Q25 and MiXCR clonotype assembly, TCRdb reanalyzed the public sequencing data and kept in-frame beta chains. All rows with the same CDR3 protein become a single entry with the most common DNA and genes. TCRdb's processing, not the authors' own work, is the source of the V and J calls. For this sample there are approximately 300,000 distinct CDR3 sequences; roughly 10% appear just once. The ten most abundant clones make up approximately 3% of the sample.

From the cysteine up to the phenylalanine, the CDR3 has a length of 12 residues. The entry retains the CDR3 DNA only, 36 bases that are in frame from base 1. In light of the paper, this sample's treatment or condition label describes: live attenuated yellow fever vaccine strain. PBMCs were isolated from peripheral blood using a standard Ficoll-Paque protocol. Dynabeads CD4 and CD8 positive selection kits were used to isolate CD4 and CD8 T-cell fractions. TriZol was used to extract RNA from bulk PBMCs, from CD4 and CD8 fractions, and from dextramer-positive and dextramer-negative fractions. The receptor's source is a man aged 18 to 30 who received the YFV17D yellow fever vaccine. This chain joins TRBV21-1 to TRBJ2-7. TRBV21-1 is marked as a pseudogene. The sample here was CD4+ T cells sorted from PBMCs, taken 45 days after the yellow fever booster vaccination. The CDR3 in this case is CASPLGWSEQYF. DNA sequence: TGTGCCAGCCCCTTAGGGTGGTCCGAGCAGTACTTC.